This TCR beta chain came from a study of vaccination and CD4 T cells after COVID-19. Cultured CD4+ T cell DNA underwent sequencing with the Oncomine TCR Beta short-read assay. One entry per CDR3 protein results from TCRdb running MiXCR on the PCR reads. In the table there are 7,700 or so distinct CDR3 sequences, 20% to 25% of which are singletons. Germline loops: CDR1 SGDLS, CDR2 YYNGEE. This CDR3 region has 15 residues. V was cut by 0 bases and J by 4 bases, with 11 bases left in between. Stated treatment: roughly 10-day PBMC culture with coronavirus spike peptide pools or control peptides (ViraFEST assay). Positive PCR tests were logged from March through December 2020, ahead of US Alpha, Beta and Delta variants. A note on this clonotype: The target antigen is unknown.

The chain links TRBV9 to TRBJ2-1; D is possibly TRBD2 (6 bases). The receptor was derived from a human donor who had recovered from COVID-19. The sequencing used CD4+ T cells from blood, cultured in vitro, collected after SARS-CoV-2 vaccination. DNA for the CDR3: TGTGCCAGCAGCGTAGAGGGGCTAGCGTACAATGAGCAGTTCTTC. Its protein product is CASSVEGLAYNEQFF.